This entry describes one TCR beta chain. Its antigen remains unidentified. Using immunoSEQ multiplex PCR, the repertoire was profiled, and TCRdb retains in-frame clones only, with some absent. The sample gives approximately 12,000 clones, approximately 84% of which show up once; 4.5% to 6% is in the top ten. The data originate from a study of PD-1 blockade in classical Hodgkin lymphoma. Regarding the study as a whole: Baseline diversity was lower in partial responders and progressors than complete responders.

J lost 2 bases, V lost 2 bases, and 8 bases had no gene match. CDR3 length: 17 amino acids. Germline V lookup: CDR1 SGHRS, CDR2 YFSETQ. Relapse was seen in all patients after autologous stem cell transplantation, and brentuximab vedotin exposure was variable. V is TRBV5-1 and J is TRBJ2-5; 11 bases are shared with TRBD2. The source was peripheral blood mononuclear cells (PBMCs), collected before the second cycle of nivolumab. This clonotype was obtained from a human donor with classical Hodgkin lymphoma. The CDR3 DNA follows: TGCGCCAGCAGCTTATACTCCGGGACTAGCGGACAAGAGACCCAGTACTTC. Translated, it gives CASSLYSGTSGQETQYF.